The 15 T cell receptor beta chains below all came from one sample that was sequenced in a study of OX40 agonist ivuxolimab in advanced cancers. TCRdb's table, derived via immunoSEQ multiplex PCR, lists solely in-frame clones and lacks some. The sample has over 55,000 clones; about 79% are singletons. The sequencing here drew on CD4+ or CD8+ T cells sorted from blood, taken in a trial of the OX40 agonist ivuxolimab. The receptors here all came from an adult with an advanced solid tumor such as melanoma, head and neck, liver or kidney cancer.

The J gene is TRBJ1-1, the V gene TRBV2, with D possibly being TRBD1 (5 bases). The germline V and J ends were trimmed by 7 bases and 7 bases, with 10 bases remaining between them. The CDR3 totals 11 residues. Looked up from germline, CDR1 is SNHLY and CDR2 is FYNNEI. CDR3 sequence (DNA): TGTGCCAGCACCCTGAGGGGTGAAGCTTTCTTT. Protein: CASTLRGEAFF.

This chain uses TRBV6-4 with TRBJ2-1; 10 nucleotides agree with TRBD2. CDR1 and CDR2 (germline): MRHNA, SNTAGT. The CDR3 loop spans 14 amino acids. V dropped 5 bases and J dropped 6; count of bases not matched to a gene: 4. CDR3 DNA sequence: TGTGCCAGCAGTCCGGGACTAGCGAGCAATGAGCAGTTCTTC. This gives the protein CASSPGLASNEQFF.

The chain combines TRBV19 with TRBJ2-3; unclear D gene. Germline CDR1 is LNHDA and CDR2 is SQIVND (reference sequence). Trimming stripped 7 bases from V and 4 bases from J, with 15 bases between. This CDR3 comprises 14 residues. This CDR3 reads CASMSVLQSDTQYF. The CDR3 DNA is TGTGCCAGTATGTCGGTCCTGCAGTCAGATACGCAGTATTTT.

The V gene is TRBV11-3, the J gene TRBJ1-1; TRBD1 might be the D (6 bases). V lost 4 bases and J 8 bases, leaving 14 bases between the germline ends. The CDR3 loop spans 13 amino acids. Looked up from germline, CDR1 is SGHNT and CDR2 is YENEEA. The CDR3 loop reads CASSWTPGAEAFF. The CDR3 bases are TGTGCCAGCAGCTGGACCCCAGGGGCGGAAGCTTTCTTT.

The rearrangement uses TRBV2 and TRBJ1-2; D is uncertain. CDR3 length: 13 amino acids. Germline V gives CDR1 SNHLY, CDR2 FYNNEI. Trimming cost V 2 bases and J 4 bases, with 8 bases left between them. CDR3 amino acids: CASSETRSYGYTF. CDR3 DNA sequence: TGTGCCAGCAGTGAAACCAGGAGCTATGGCTACACCTTC.

The V and J genes are TRBV6-4 and TRBJ1-1; D may be TRBD1 (6 bases). Per germline, CDR1 MRHNA and CDR2 SNTAGT. The V gene lost 4 bases and the J gene lost 1 base, with 7 bases spanning the gap. The CDR3 sequence is 13 residues long. This chain's CDR3 is CASSVTGNTEAFF. CDR3 nucleotides: TGTGCCAGCAGTGTGACAGGGAACACTGAAGCTTTCTTT.

The J gene is TRBJ2-5, the V gene TRBV25-1; D remains ambiguous. Trimming took 1 base from V and 4 from J, leaving 10 bases between them. Germline CDR1 and CDR2: MGHDK and SYGVNS. CDR3 size: 14 residues. The CDR3 sequence: CASSEFRSGETQYF. CDR3 DNA: TGTGCCAGCAGTGAATTCAGGTCGGGAGAGACCCAGTACTTC.

This chain joins TRBV5-1 and TRBJ2-5; D possibly corresponds to TRBD2 (6 bases). Trimming took 0 bases from V and 0 from J, leaving 9 bases between them. This CDR3 is 15 amino acids long. The germline CDR1 and CDR2 sequences are SGHRS and YFSETQ. CDR3: CASSLEGGYQETQYF. DNA of the CDR3: TGCGCCAGCAGCTTGGAGGGAGGTTACCAAGAGACCCAGTACTTC.

V and J are TRBV5-1 and TRBJ2-5; D perhaps matches TRBD1 (5 bases). V shed 0 bases and J shed 5 bases, with 14 bases lying between them. CDR1 is SGHRS and CDR2 is YFSETQ in the germline V gene. The CDR3 spans 15 residues. As DNA, the CDR3 is TGCGCCAGCAGCTTGGCCAAGGGGATTGGGGAGACCCAGTACTTC. Its protein is CASSLAKGIGETQYF.

This clone has a single count. This chain connects TRBV7-9 to TRBJ1-1; D is unresolved. Per the germline V gene, CDR1 is SEHNR and CDR2 is FQNEAQ (reference sequence). CDR3 length: 11 amino acids. With 4 bases removed from V and 7 bases from J, the gap between germline ends came to 7 bases. The CDR3 loop is CASSYAVEAFF. CDR3 DNA: TGTGCCAGCAGCTATGCCGTTGAAGCTTTCTTT.

The chain joins TRBV19 to TRBJ1-2; D ambiguous. Trimming took off 2 bases at V and 4 bases at J, with 8 bases between the two ends. CDR1 LNHDA and CDR2 SQIVND come from the germline V gene (reference sequence). There are 13 residues in the CDR3. CDR3 loop: CASSIPRTYGYTF. The CDR3 DNA follows: TGTGCCAGTAGTATACCTCGGACCTATGGCTACACCTTC.

The chain employs TRBV2 and TRBJ1-1; TRBD1 matches 8 bases. This CDR3 spans 16 amino acids. Losses at the gene ends were 2 bases for V and 5 bases for J; bases not matched to a gene: 10. Germline V gene sequence: CDR1 SNHLY, CDR2 FYNNEI. The CDR3 DNA reads TGTGCCAGCAGTGAATATCAGGGGGCACTTCTGACTGAAGCTTTCTTT. This sequence encodes CASSEYQGALLTEAFF.

The rearrangement joins TRBV30 to TRBJ1-5, with a weak D call TRBD1 (6 bases). The CDR3 runs 14 residues. Germline V CDR1 and CDR2: GTSNPN, SVGIG (reference sequence). With 2 bases removed from V and 4 bases from J, the gap between germline ends came to 12 bases. CDR3 sequence reads: CAWSFGGPNQPQHF. The CDR3 region has the DNA TGTGCCTGGAGTTTTGGGGGGCCAAATCAGCCCCAGCATTTT.

The chain employs TRBV7-2 and TRBJ2-5; 10 nucleotides agree with TRBD2. With 0 bases clipped from V and 4 bases from J, the junction kept 8 bases outside the gene matches. This CDR3 is 17 amino acids long. Looked up from germline, CDR1 is SGHTA and CDR2 is FQGNSA. The CDR3 protein is CASSLAGAAGGRETQYF. CDR3 coding DNA: TGTGCCAGCAGCTTAGCGGGGGCAGCGGGGGGGCGAGAGACCCAGTACTTC.

The sample holds one count of this clone. CDR3 sequence: CASSLRQWQGSPVAEGYTF. The DNA of the CDR3 is TGTGCCAGCAGCTTACGGCAGTGGCAGGGATCGCCGGTAGCGGAGGGCTACACCTTC. V and J are TRBV7-2 and TRBJ1-2; D is possibly TRBD1 (5 bases). The CDR3 has 19 amino acids. CDR1 and CDR2 (germline): SGHTA, FQGNSA. V gave up 2 bases and J gave up 8 bases, with 30 bases separating them. Based on the CDR3 plus reference TRBV7-2 and TRBJ1-2, the full variable domain is GAGVSQSPSNKVTEKGKDVELRCDPISGHTALYWYRQSLGQGLEFLIYFQGNSAPDKSGLPSDRFSAERTGGSVSTLTIQRTQQEDSAVYLCASSLRQWQGSPVAEGYTFGSGTRLTVV.